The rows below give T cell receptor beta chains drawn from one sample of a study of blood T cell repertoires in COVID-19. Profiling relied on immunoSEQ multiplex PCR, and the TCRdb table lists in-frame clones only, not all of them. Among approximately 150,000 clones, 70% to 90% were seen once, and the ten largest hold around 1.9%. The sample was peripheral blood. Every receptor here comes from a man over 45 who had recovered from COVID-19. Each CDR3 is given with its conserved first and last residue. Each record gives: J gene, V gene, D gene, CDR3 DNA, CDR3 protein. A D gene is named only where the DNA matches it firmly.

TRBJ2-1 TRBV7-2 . TGTGCCAGCAGCTTAGATTGGGGGACTGGCAAGTTCTTC CASSLDWGTGKFF
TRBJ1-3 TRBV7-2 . TGTGCCAGCAGCTTATCCCCGGGCTCTGGAAACACCATATATTTT CASSLSPGSGNTIYF
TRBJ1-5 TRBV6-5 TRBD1 TGTGCCAGCAGAGGGACAGGAGACAATCAGCCCCAGCATTTT CASRGTGDNQPQHF
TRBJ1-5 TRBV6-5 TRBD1 TGTGCCAGCAGTTACTCGGGGACAGACAATCAGCCCCAGCATTTT CASSYSGTDNQPQHF
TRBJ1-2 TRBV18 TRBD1 TGTGCCAGCTCACCAGGACAGGATGGCTACACCTTC CASSPGQDGYTF
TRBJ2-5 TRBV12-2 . TGTGCAAGTCGCCCCTTGGTCCGGGACAGGGGGGAGACCCAGTACTTC CASRPLVRDRGETQYF
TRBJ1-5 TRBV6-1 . TGTGCCAGCAGTGAAGCAACAGTCAATCAGCCCCAGCATTTT CASSEATVNQPQHF
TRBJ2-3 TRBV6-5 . TGTGCCACCACAATACGGGGGACAGATACGCAGTATTTT CATTIRGTDTQYF
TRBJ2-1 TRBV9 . TGTGCCTCGGATAGTCAACGAGGTGAGCAGTTCTTC CASDSQRGEQFF
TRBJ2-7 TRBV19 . TGTGCCAGTAGTGGGGGGGGCCCTTACGAGCAGTACTTC CASSGGGPYEQYF
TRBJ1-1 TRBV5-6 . TGTGCCAGCAGCTTGGGAGGGTTTGGCACTGAAGCTTTCTTT CASSLGGFGTEAFF
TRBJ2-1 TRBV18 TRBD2 TGTGCCAGCTCATTAGCGGGGGTTTACAATGAGCAGTTCTTC CASSLAGVYNEQFF
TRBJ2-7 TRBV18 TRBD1 TGTGCCAGCTCACTAAAGACAGGGCCCACCCACGAGCAGTACTTC CASSLKTGPTHEQYF
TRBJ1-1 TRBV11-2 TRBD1 TGTGCCAGCAGCTTAGATCGAGGGACAGTACTCACGAACACTGAAGCTTTCTTT CASSLDRGTVLTNTEAFF
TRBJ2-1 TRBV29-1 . TGCAGCGTTGTTCCAGTGAATGAGCAGTTCTTC CSVVPVNEQFF